A selection of T cell receptor beta chains follows, all from one sample in a study of CD8+CD57+ T cells in acquired aplastic anemia. One entry per CDR3 protein, called by TCRdb with MiXCR from the reads. Of over 35,000 distinct CDR3 sequences in the sample, around 63% were seen once. The sequenced sample consisted of sorted CD4+, CD8+, or CD8+CD57+ T cells (not recorded which) from PBMCs. These TCRs come from a human donor in good health, serving as a control. CDR3s include the opening cysteine and the closing phenylalanine or tryptophan. A D gene is named only where the DNA matches it firmly. Rows give clone size only sometimes, using once, few, many, or a class for an expanded clone.

TRBV7-8	TRBJ2-7	TRBD2	.	TGTGCCAGCAGCTTCTCGGCGGGGGGACGCTACGAGCAGTACTTC	CASSFSAGGRYEQYF
TRBV2	TRBJ1-1	TRBD1	.	TGTGCCAGCAGAGACAGGGGAGGGAACACTGAAGCTTTCTTT	CASRDRGGNTEAFF
TRBV20-1	TRBJ1-6	.	.	TGCAGTGCCCCCCCGGCTGCAAATTCACCCCTCCACTTT	CSAPPAANSPLHF
TRBV19	TRBJ1-2	.	few	TGTGCCAGTAGCCTGGGGGGTCCTGGCTACACCTTC	CASSLGGPGYTF
TRBV2	TRBJ2-5	TRBD1	.	TGTGCCAGCACCGGACAGGGTGTGTATGAGACCCAGTACTTC	CASTGQGVYETQYF
TRBV13	TRBJ2-1	.	.	TGTGCCAGCAGCTTACGGCTAACTAACTACAATGAGCAGTTCTTC	CASSLRLTNYNEQFF
TRBV7-2	TRBJ2-5	.	.	TGTGCCAGCAGCTTAGGATCAGAGACCCAGTACTTC	CASSLGSETQYF
TRBV10-3	TRBJ1-6	TRBD1	.	TGTGCCATCAGGGACAGGGCGTCGCGCTCCTATAATTCACCCCTCCACTTT	CAIRDRASRSYNSPLHF
TRBV9	TRBJ2-7	TRBD2	few	TGTGCCAGCAGCGTAGGGGCTAGCGGATTCACCTACGAGCAGTACTTC	CASSVGASGFTYEQYF
TRBV7-9	TRBJ2-7	.	.	TGTGCCAGCAGCCCCACATCCTACGAGCAGTACTTC	CASSPTSYEQYF